These 11 T cell receptor beta chains were all obtained from the same sample, sequenced in a study of blood T cells in healthy people across ages. A second about 7 to 12 cycle PCR used barcoded and J-beta primers. One entry per CDR3 protein, called by TCRdb with MiXCR from the 5' RACE reads. The sample holds 1.5 million to 2 million distinct CDR3 sequences, around 48% seen once. The sequenced material came from blood. The receptors were sampled from a woman aged 40 to 50 in good health.

This clonotype was seen a few times. The chain recombines TRBV29-1 with TRBJ2-3; D is uncertain. This CDR3 contains 12 residues. V was trimmed by 4 bases and J by 5 bases, leaving 10 bases between them. From germline, CDR1 is SQVTM and CDR2 ANQGSEA. In DNA, the CDR3 is TGCAGCGTTGTTGCAGGCGAAGATACGCAGTATTTT. It translates to CSVVAGEDTQYF.

The gene calls are TRBV12-3 or TRBV12-4 and TRBJ1-5, with TRBD1 identical over 8 bases. V trimming: 3 bases; J trimming: 3 bases; junction bases outside the gene matches: 4. The CDR3 has 15 amino acids. The chain's CDR3 is CASSLSGGPNQPQHF. Written as DNA, the CDR3 is TGTGCCAGCAGTTTGTCAGGGGGCCCCAATCAGCCCCAGCATTTT.

The CDR3 nucleotides are TGTGCCACCAGCAGAGGGCGGGGTATCCAAGAGACCCAGTACTTC. Protein: CATSRGRGIQETQYF. The chain is built from TRBV15 and TRBJ2-7, with D perhaps matching TRBD2 (6 bases). The J call may be in error: the DNA end matches TRBJ2-5 better. This CDR3 contains 15 residues. Germline V CDR1 and CDR2: LNHNV, YYDKDF (reference sequence).

The CDR3 sequence is CASAGGLETQYF. CDR3 DNA sequence: TGTGCCAGCGCAGGGGGCTTAGAGACCCAGTACTTC. The rearrangement links TRBV6-1 to TRBJ2-5; TRBD1 matches at 8 bases. The ends lost 8 bases at V and 4 bases at J; junction bases unmatched: 3. Germline values: CDR1 MNHNS, CDR2 SASEGT. The CDR3 contains 12 residues.

The V call is TRBV5-1, the J call TRBJ2-3, with 8 bases identical to TRBD2. CDR1 and CDR2 from the germline V gene are SGHRS and YFSETQ. This CDR3 region has 15 residues. Trimming cost V 7 bases and J 1 base; bases outside gene matches: 8. This CDR3 reads CASGAGRARTDTQYF. The CDR3 DNA follows: TGCGCCAGCGGCGCCGGGAGGGCCCGCACAGATACGCAGTATTTT.

The table lists this clonotype with a few counts. This chain uses TRBV27 with TRBJ2-7; TRBD1 is a possible D gene (5 bases). CDR3 length: 14 amino acids. Germline values: CDR1 MNHEY, CDR2 SMNVEV (reference sequence). V lost 8 bases and J lost 2, with 16 bases in between. CDR3 region: CASAPQGPTYEQYF. For the CDR3, the DNA is TGTGCCAGCGCCCCGCAGGGCCCAACCTACGAGCAGTACTTC.

The sample holds one count of this clonotype. The J gene is TRBJ2-3, the V gene TRBV10-3, with D tentatively TRBD1 (5 bases). The V and J ends lost 6 bases and 4 bases respectively, with 14 bases between them. Germline lookup yields CDR1 ENHRY and CDR2 SYGVKD. This CDR3 has 14 residues. The CDR3 nucleotides are TGTGCCATCAGGAGGCAGGGTCGGGCAGATACGCAGTATTTT. It is translated as CAIRRQGRADTQYF.

This clonotype was detected once. The chain has TRBV4-3 and TRBJ2-3, with D possibly being TRBD1 (5 bases). Germline V gives CDR1 LGHNA, CDR2 YSLEER. V lost 1 base to trimming and J lost 0 bases, with 17 bases between them. This CDR3 is 18 amino acids long. The chain's CDR3 is CASSQAVVFRGSTDTQYF. Here the CDR3 DNA reads TGCGCCAGCAGCCAAGCGGTCGTCTTTAGGGGCAGCACAGATACGCAGTATTTT.

V and J are TRBV7-2 and TRBJ2-1; D not resolved. The CDR3 sequence is 15 residues long. Deletions cut 1 base from V and 3 bases from J, with 10 bases between. Germline loops: CDR1 SGHTA, CDR2 FQGNSA. CDR3 loop: CASSLGATVYNEQFF. Here the CDR3 DNA reads TGTGCCAGCAGCTTAGGGGCAACGGTCTACAATGAGCAGTTCTTC.

V and J are TRBV7-2 and TRBJ2-5; D ambiguous. This CDR3 has 12 residues. Per the germline V gene, CDR1 is SGHTA and CDR2 is FQGNSA. V was trimmed by 5 bases and J by 5 bases, leaving 9 bases between them. The CDR3 region is CASSPPFETQYF. In DNA, the CDR3 is TGTGCCAGCAGCCCGCCCTTTGAGACCCAGTACTTC.

Here the CDR3 reads CASSLVSSGSYNEQFF. As DNA, the CDR3 is TGCGCCAGCAGCTTGGTCTCTAGCGGTTCCTACAATGAGCAGTTCTTC. The V gene is TRBV5-1, the J gene TRBJ2-1, with 7 bases matching TRBD2. This CDR3 is built from 16 residues. Per the germline V gene, CDR1 is SGHRS and CDR2 is YFSETQ. V was clipped by 0 bases and J by 1 base; unmatched bases: 4.